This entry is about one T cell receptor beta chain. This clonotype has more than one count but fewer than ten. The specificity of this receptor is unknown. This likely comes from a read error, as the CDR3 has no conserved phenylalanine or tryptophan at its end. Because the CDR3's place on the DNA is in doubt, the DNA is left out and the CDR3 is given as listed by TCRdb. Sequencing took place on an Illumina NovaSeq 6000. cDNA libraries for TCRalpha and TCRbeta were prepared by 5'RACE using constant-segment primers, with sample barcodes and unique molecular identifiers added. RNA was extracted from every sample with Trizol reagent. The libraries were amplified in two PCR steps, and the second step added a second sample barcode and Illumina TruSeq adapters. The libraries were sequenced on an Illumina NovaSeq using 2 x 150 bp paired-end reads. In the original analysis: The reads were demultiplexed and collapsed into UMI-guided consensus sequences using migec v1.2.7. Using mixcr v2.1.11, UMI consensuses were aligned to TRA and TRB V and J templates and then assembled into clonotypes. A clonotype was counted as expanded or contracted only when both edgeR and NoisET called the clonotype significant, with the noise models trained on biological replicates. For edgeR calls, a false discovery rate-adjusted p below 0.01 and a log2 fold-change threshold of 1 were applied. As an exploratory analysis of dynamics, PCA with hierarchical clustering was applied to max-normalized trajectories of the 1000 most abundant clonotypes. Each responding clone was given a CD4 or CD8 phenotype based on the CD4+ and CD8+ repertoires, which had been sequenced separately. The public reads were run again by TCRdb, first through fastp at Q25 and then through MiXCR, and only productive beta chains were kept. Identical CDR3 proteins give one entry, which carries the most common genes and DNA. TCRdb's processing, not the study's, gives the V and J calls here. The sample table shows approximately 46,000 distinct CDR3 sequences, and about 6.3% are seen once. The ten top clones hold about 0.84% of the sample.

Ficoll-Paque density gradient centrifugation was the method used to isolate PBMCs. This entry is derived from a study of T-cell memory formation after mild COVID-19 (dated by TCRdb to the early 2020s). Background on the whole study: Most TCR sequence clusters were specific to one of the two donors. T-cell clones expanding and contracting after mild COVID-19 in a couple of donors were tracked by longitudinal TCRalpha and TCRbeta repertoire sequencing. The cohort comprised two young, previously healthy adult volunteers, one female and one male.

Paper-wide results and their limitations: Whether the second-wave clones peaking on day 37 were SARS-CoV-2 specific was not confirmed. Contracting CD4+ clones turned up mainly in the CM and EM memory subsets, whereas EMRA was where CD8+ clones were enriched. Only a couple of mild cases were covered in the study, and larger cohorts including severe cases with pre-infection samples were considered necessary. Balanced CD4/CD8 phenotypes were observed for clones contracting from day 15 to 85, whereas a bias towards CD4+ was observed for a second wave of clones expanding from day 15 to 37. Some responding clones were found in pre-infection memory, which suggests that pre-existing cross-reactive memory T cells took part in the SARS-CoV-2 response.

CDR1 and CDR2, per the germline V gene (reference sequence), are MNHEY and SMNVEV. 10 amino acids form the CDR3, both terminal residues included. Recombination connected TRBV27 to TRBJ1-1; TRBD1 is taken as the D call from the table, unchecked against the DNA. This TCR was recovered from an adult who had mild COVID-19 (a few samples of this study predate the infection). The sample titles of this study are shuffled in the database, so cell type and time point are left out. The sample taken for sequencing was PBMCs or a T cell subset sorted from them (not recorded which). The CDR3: CASTGTGARR.